A selection of T cell receptor beta chains follows, all from one sample in a study of Graves' ophthalmopathy and Graves' hyperthyroidism. TCRdb called the multiplex PCR reads again in MiXCR, with one record for every CDR3 protein. The data show 200,000 to 250,000 distinct CDR3 sequences, with roughly 21% seen just once and 43% held by the top ten. Sequenced: peripheral blood. These receptors originate from a woman aged 50 to 60 with Graves' ophthalmopathy. Both conserved end residues are part of each CDR3. A D gene is named only where the DNA matches it firmly. Some rows mark clone size as missing; the rest say once, few, many or name a class of expanded clone.

CDR3nt: TGTGCCAGCAGTGATCTACGGGTTAATTCACCCCTCCACTTT
CDR3aa: CASSDLRVNSPLHF
v_gene: TRBV2
j_gene: TRBJ1-6
d_gene: .
abundance: few

CDR3nt: TGTGCCAGTAGTCGGGACAGAGGGGTGGGGGCCCGGTACTTC
CDR3aa: CASSRDRGVGARYF
v_gene: TRBV19
j_gene: TRBJ2-5
d_gene: TRBD1
abundance: many

CDR3nt: TGTGCCAGCAGTTTGGAACAGGGGGCCGGGACCCAGTACTTC
CDR3aa: CASSLEQGAGTQYF
v_gene: TRBV28
j_gene: TRBJ2-5
d_gene: TRBD1
abundance: many

CDR3nt: TGCAGTGCTAGAGATTTAGGCCTAGCGGGCTACGAGCAGTACTTC
CDR3aa: CSARDLGLAGYEQYF
v_gene: TRBV20-1
j_gene: TRBJ2-7
d_gene: TRBD2
abundance: .

CDR3nt: TGTGCCAGCAGTGACCCCCAGCGGGCTGAAGCTTTCTTT
CDR3aa: CASSDPQRAEAFF
v_gene: TRBV2
j_gene: TRBJ1-1
d_gene: .
abundance: few

CDR3nt: TGTGCCTGGAGTGTACGGAGAGGGCTGAGCAATCAGCCCCAGCATTTT
CDR3aa: CAWSVRRGLSNQPQHF
v_gene: TRBV30
j_gene: TRBJ1-5
d_gene: .
abundance: .

CDR3nt: TGTGCCAGCAGTTGGTCTAAATACGAGCAGTACTTC
CDR3aa: CASSWSKYEQYF
v_gene: TRBV28
j_gene: TRBJ2-7
d_gene: .
abundance: .

CDR3nt: TGTGCCAGCAGAGTGGGTGGGGAAGCTTTCTTT
CDR3aa: CASRVGGEAFF
v_gene: TRBV27
j_gene: TRBJ1-1
d_gene: .
abundance: many

CDR3nt: TGTGCCAGCAGTCCCCGACTAGCGGGAGGTTATTACGAGCAGTACTTC
CDR3aa: CASSPRLAGGYYEQYF
v_gene: TRBV12-3/TRBV12-4
j_gene: TRBJ2-7
d_gene: TRBD2
abundance: many

CDR3nt: TGTGCCAGCAGTCAAAGGGGCACTGAAGCTTTCTTT
CDR3aa: CASSQRGTEAFF
v_gene: TRBV28
j_gene: TRBJ1-1
d_gene: .
abundance: .

CDR3nt: TGTGCCAGCAGCCTGAAAACCGGGACAGGCCGTAAGGGCTACACCTTC
CDR3aa: CASSLKTGTGRKGYTF
v_gene: TRBV5-6
j_gene: TRBJ1-2
d_gene: TRBD1
abundance: many

CDR3nt: TGTGCCAGCAGTTTACTGGAACGGATCGACACTGAAGCTTTCTTT
CDR3aa: CASSLLERIDTEAFF
v_gene: TRBV12-3/TRBV12-4
j_gene: TRBJ1-1
d_gene: .
abundance: few

CDR3nt: TGCAGCGTTGAGGGGCTTGGGTGGGAGTCGGGATTGGAAGAGACCCTGTACTTC
CDR3aa: CSVEGLGWESGLEETLYF
v_gene: TRBV29-1
j_gene: TRBJ2-5
d_gene: .
abundance: once

CDR3nt: TGTGCCAGCAGCTTGTCCCATCGGCAGCAAACAGATACGCAGTATTTT
CDR3aa: CASSLSHRQQTDTQYF
v_gene: TRBV11-2
j_gene: TRBJ2-3
d_gene: .
abundance: few

CDR3nt: TGTGCCTGGGAGAAGGGGAGAAACACCATATATTTT
CDR3aa: CAWEKGRNTIYF
v_gene: TRBV30
j_gene: TRBJ1-3
d_gene: .
abundance: many

CDR3nt: TGTGCCAGCAGTTTAAGTTTGAAAGGCCTCTACAATGAGCAGTTCTTC
CDR3aa: CASSLSLKGLYNEQFF
v_gene: TRBV12-3/TRBV12-4
j_gene: TRBJ2-1
d_gene: .
abundance: many

CDR3nt: TGTGCCAGCAGTTATTGGGGACGGTTGAAAACACACGAGCAGTACTTC
CDR3aa: CASSYWGRLKTHEQYF
v_gene: TRBV6-2/TRBV6-3
j_gene: TRBJ2-7
d_gene: .
abundance: .

CDR3nt: TGTGCCAGTAGTATAGGCCAGGGCAGCTCTGGGGCCAACGTCCTGACTTTC
CDR3aa: CASSIGQGSSGANVLTF
v_gene: TRBV19
j_gene: TRBJ2-6
d_gene: .
abundance: many

CDR3nt: TGTGCCAGCAGTTTGACAGGGCTGAGCAATCAGCCCCAGCATTTT
CDR3aa: CASSLTGLSNQPQHF
v_gene: TRBV6-5
j_gene: TRBJ1-5
d_gene: TRBD1
abundance: many

CDR3nt: TGTGCCAGCAGTTTCGGGGGCGTGAGAACTGAAGCTTTCTTT
CDR3aa: CASSFGGVRTEAFF
v_gene: TRBV27
j_gene: TRBJ1-1
d_gene: .
abundance: few

CDR3nt: TGTGCCATCGGGACAGGGATGAACACTGAAGCTTTCTTT
CDR3aa: CAIGTGMNTEAFF
v_gene: TRBV2
j_gene: TRBJ1-1
d_gene: TRBD1
abundance: many

CDR3nt: TGTGCCAGCAGTTTAAGGGTACAGACCCAGTACTTC
CDR3aa: CASSLRVQTQYF
v_gene: TRBV28
j_gene: TRBJ2-5
d_gene: .
abundance: .

CDR3nt: TGTGCCAGCAGCTTGGCCTTCCCGTCCTACGAGCAGTACTTC
CDR3aa: CASSLAFPSYEQYF
v_gene: TRBV5-6
j_gene: TRBJ2-7
d_gene: .
abundance: many

CDR3nt: TGCGCCAGCAGCGGCGGCTGGGCGAGCTCGGGAGAGACCCAGTACTTC
CDR3aa: CASSGGWASSGETQYF
v_gene: TRBV5-1
j_gene: TRBJ2-5
d_gene: .
abundance: .

CDR3nt: TGTGCCAGCAGTCTGTACGCAGGTGGGGGAGGAGAGACCCAGTACTTC
CDR3aa: CASSLYAGGGGETQYF
v_gene: TRBV28
j_gene: TRBJ2-5
d_gene: .
abundance: .

CDR3nt: TGTGCCAGCAACCAATCCGGGGGGAGAGGAGAGACCCAGTACTTC
CDR3aa: CASNQSGGRGETQYF
v_gene: TRBV6-2/TRBV6-3
j_gene: TRBJ2-5
d_gene: TRBD2
abundance: .

CDR3nt: TGTGCCAGCAGTCCCGGGACAGATGTCTATGGCTACACCTTC
CDR3aa: CASSPGTDVYGYTF
v_gene: TRBV6-5
j_gene: TRBJ1-2
d_gene: TRBD1
abundance: many

CDR3nt: TGCGCCAGCAGCCAAGGGCCCGATGGCTACACCTTC
CDR3aa: CASSQGPDGYTF
v_gene: TRBV4-1
j_gene: TRBJ1-2
d_gene: .
abundance: many

CDR3nt: TGTGCCAGCAGTCGCTCGGTCATAAAAATCGCGAGCTATGGCTACACCTTC
CDR3aa: CASSRSVIKIASYGYTF
v_gene: TRBV28
j_gene: TRBJ1-2
d_gene: .
abundance: many

CDR3nt: TGTGCCAGTACAAGGGGGATCAATCAGCCCCAGCATTTT
CDR3aa: CASTRGINQPQHF
v_gene: TRBV19
j_gene: TRBJ1-5
d_gene: .
abundance: .

CDR3nt: TGTGCCAGCAGTCAGACAGTTTTC
CDR3aa: CASSQTVF
v_gene: TRBV2
j_gene: TRBJ2-5
d_gene: .
abundance: many

CDR3nt: TGTGCCAGTACGTCTCTTGACCGGACCGGGGAGCTGTTTTTT
CDR3aa: CASTSLDRTGELFF
v_gene: TRBV19
j_gene: TRBJ2-2
d_gene: .
abundance: few

CDR3nt: TGTGCCAGCAGCCAGGTTTGGCAGGGAGACACCGGGGAGCTGTTTTTT
CDR3aa: CASSQVWQGDTGELFF
v_gene: TRBV3-1
j_gene: TRBJ2-2
d_gene: .
abundance: few

CDR3nt: TGCAGTGCTAGAGATAGCCGTGACAGGGGCTACGAGCAGTACTTC
CDR3aa: CSARDSRDRGYEQYF
v_gene: TRBV20-1
j_gene: TRBJ2-7
d_gene: TRBD1
abundance: .

CDR3nt: TGTGCCAGCAGCCCCTGGACTAGCGGTGCCTCCTACGAGCAGTACTTC
CDR3aa: CASSPWTSGASYEQYF
v_gene: TRBV13
j_gene: TRBJ2-7
d_gene: TRBD2
abundance: .

CDR3nt: TGTGCCAGCAGAAAAGCGGGAAGAGAGACCCAGTACTTC
CDR3aa: CASRKAGRETQYF
v_gene: TRBV28
j_gene: TRBJ2-5
d_gene: TRBD2
abundance: many

CDR3nt: TGTGCCAGCAGTGGTACCGCAGGGGGCTCTGGAAACACCATATATTTT
CDR3aa: CASSGTAGGSGNTIYF
v_gene: TRBV6-1
j_gene: TRBJ1-3
d_gene: TRBD1
abundance: many

CDR3nt: TGCAGCGTTACCTCCGGGACAGGGTTGTCTTCTGAAGCTTTCTTT
CDR3aa: CSVTSGTGLSSEAFF
v_gene: TRBV29-1
j_gene: TRBJ1-1
d_gene: TRBD1
abundance: many

CDR3nt: TGCAGTGCTAGAGATACGAAGACCCAGTACTTC
CDR3aa: CSARDTKTQYF
v_gene: TRBV20-1
j_gene: TRBJ2-5
d_gene: .
abundance: many

CDR3nt: TGTGCCAGCAGTCCGGTACATAATAATTCACCCCTCCGCTTT
CDR3aa: CASSPVHNNSPLRF
v_gene: TRBV12-3/TRBV12-4
j_gene: TRBJ1-6
d_gene: .
abundance: .

CDR3nt: TGTGCCAGCAGCCGTAGCGGGATCTCCTACGAGCAGTACTTC
CDR3aa: CASSRSGISYEQYF
v_gene: TRBV11-2
j_gene: TRBJ2-7
d_gene: TRBD2
abundance: many

CDR3nt: TGTGCCAGCAGTTACGGGACAACCGAAGAGACCCAGTACTTC
CDR3aa: CASSYGTTEETQYF
v_gene: TRBV7-8
j_gene: TRBJ2-5
d_gene: .
abundance: .

CDR3nt: TGTGCCAGCAGCCCTACAGGGGCTACTGAAGCTTTCTTT
CDR3aa: CASSPTGATEAFF
v_gene: TRBV12-3/TRBV12-4
j_gene: TRBJ1-1
d_gene: TRBD1
abundance: many

CDR3nt: TGTGCCAGCAGCTTAAGGGCGGGAGGGCCCCACGAGCAGTACTTC
CDR3aa: CASSLRAGGPHEQYF
v_gene: TRBV11-2
j_gene: TRBJ2-7
d_gene: TRBD2
abundance: many

CDR3nt: TGTGCCAGCAGTGGGGGGTATGCGGGGTATAGCAATCAGCCCCAGCATTTT
CDR3aa: CASSGGYAGYSNQPQHF
v_gene: TRBV28
j_gene: TRBJ1-5
d_gene: .
abundance: many

CDR3nt: TGTGCCAGCAGTTCCCTAGCGGCCTACAATGAGCAGTTCTTC
CDR3aa: CASSSLAAYNEQFF
v_gene: TRBV12-3/TRBV12-4
j_gene: TRBJ2-1
d_gene: TRBD2
abundance: once

CDR3nt: TGTGCCAGTAGTATATACGGGAGTACAGATACGCAGTATTTT
CDR3aa: CASSIYGSTDTQYF
v_gene: TRBV19
j_gene: TRBJ2-3
d_gene: .
abundance: many

CDR3nt: TGTGCCAGCAGTCCAACTAGCGGGAGGGCCGTGTACGAGCAGTACTTC
CDR3aa: CASSPTSGRAVYEQYF
v_gene: TRBV28
j_gene: TRBJ2-7
d_gene: TRBD2
abundance: many